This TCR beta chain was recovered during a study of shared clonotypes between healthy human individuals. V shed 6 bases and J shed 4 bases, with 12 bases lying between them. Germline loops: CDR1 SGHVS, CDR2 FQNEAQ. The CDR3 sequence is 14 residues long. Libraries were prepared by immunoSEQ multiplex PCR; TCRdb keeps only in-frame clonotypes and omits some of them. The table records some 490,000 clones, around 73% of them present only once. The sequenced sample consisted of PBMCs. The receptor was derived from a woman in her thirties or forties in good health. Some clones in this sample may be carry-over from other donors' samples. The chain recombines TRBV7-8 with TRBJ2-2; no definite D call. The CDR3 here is CASRGSVVTGELFF. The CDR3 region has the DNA TGTGCCAGCAGAGGGTCGGTTGTCACCGGGGAGCTGTTTTTT. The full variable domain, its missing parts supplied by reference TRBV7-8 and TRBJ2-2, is GAGVSQSPRYKVAKRGQDVALRCDPISGHVSLFWYQQALGQGPEFLTYFQNEAQLDKSGLPSDRFFAERPEGSVSTLKIQRTQQEDSAVYLCASRGSVVTGELFFGEGSRLTVL.